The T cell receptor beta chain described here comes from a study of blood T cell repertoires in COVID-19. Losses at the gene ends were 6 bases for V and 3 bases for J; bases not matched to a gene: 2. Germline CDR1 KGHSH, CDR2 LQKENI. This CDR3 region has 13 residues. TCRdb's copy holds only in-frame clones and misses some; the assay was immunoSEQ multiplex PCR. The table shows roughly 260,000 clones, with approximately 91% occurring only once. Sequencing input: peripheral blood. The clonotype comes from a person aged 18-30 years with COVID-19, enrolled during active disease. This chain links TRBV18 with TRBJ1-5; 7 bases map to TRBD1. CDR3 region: CASSGTDNQPQHF. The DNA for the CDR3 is TGTGCCAGCTCCGGGACAGACAATCAGCCCCAGCATTTT.